This TCR beta chain was retrieved from a study of shared clonotypes between healthy human individuals (dated by TCRdb to 2018 to 2021). The study in broad terms: Two women and a few men aged 18 to 49 years were included in the cohort. For each donor, CD4 naive and CD4 memory were each given three plates, CD8 naive was given two plates, and CD8 memory was given one plate. To estimate repertoire size and how much clonotype sharing occurs between individuals, the study deeply sequenced the blood TCR repertoires of five healthy adults. Different laboratories and diverse techniques were used to prepare libraries and sequence TCR repertoires, to increase sequencing depth and limit assay-specific biases. Leukapheresis yielded between about 0.94 and 10 billion PBMCs per donor. Overall study outcomes, separate from this receptor: Only blood was sampled, and tissue TCR repertoires likely differ from those in blood. Because the study included a small number of donors, the genetic and exposure-history diversity represented was limited. Higher generation probabilities were observed for clonotypes shared by all four sorted-subset donors than for non-shared clonotypes. About 5% of naive CD4, 3.5% of naive CD8, approximately 2% of memory CD4, and 0.4% of memory CD8 clonotypes were shared across a few donors. Pairwise subsampling indicated that sequencing depth was expected to affect the degree of clonotype sharing among donors. Rarefaction of sorted-subset datasets indicated incomplete sequencing despite the large sequencing depth. Larger estimated clonotype richness was generally found for naive subsets than for memory subsets.

CDR1 and CDR2 are drawn from the germline V gene (reference sequence): SGHNT, YYREEE. Its CDR3 holds 15 amino acids, cysteine through phenylalanine. Of all the DNA, just the CDR3 is kept, 45 bases in frame from base 1. Deletion took 2 bases off V and 1 base off J, with a span of 9 bases between the germline ends. With regard to this clone: Its antigen is not yet known. Nothing much larger sits one base from this clone, and base qualities are not available.

Donors were healthy HIV-negative adults with no recently reported acute infections or vaccinations. Every donor was a Caucasian adult residing in Nashville, Tennessee, USA. Magnetic negative selection was used to enrich CD4+ T cells, after which naive cells were positively selected on CD45RA and the negative fraction became the memory subset. Blood was collected by leukapheresis, and PBMCs were isolated by Ficoll-Histopaque density gradient centrifugation and then cryopreserved in liquid nitrogen vapor phase. Purity and quantity of every magnetically sorted T cell population were checked by analytical flow cytometry. Genomic DNA was isolated from each sorted fraction and quantified by UV absorbance on a Nanodrop 2000c. TCR CDR3 regions were amplified from genomic DNA by multiplex PCR using the deep immunoSEQ assay. Extracted genomic DNA from each cell subset was spread evenly across all wells of several immunoSEQ 96-well plates, with each plate serving as a replicate. For sorted subsets, each replicate PCR was loaded with about 0.2 ug genomic DNA, equivalent to 30,000 to 35,000 T cell genomes. Purified libraries were quantified with a Qubit 3.0 fluorometer, sized on a Bioanalyzer 2100, and re-quantified with the KAPA Library Quantification kit. A separate single-read 150-cycle Illumina NextSeq 550 flow cell was used to sequence each immunoSEQ 96-well plate. On the authors' methods: Because only junctional sequences without quality scores were contained in the immunoSEQ output, filtering matching that applied to full-length reads could not be performed. To assign V/J genes and CDR3, sequences were annotated using PyIR, a Python wrapper for IgBLAST v1.9, with IMGT germline references. Reads with weak V/J assignments (E-value above 1e-6), missing CDR3, stop codons, out-of-frame junctions, or ambiguous translated residues were removed. V3J clonotypes were defined by identical inferred V gene, J gene, and CDR3 amino acid sequence. To compute the percentage overlap between repertoires, the number of shared unique clonotypes was divided by the size of the smaller repertoire. Repertoire richness was assessed with RTK rarefaction, the Chao1 estimator, and Recon v2.1 estimates of unobserved clonotypes. For all TCRbeta clonotypes obtained by the gDNA method from a few donors, generation probabilities were computed with OLGA. As stored in TCRdb, this immuneACCESS dataset retains in-frame rearrangements with V and J assigned. A fraction of the clones does not appear; measured against another copy, unresolved V genes explain less than half of the discrepancy, and the remainder lacks a known reason. That table gives V, J and clone size, and the DNA gave D and trimming. This sample lists fewer than 1.8 million clones; approximately 98.5% were detected once. The ten largest clones capture 0.36% of the sample.

This receptor was obtained from a man younger than 40 in good health. What was sequenced was naive CD4+ T cells sorted from blood. The cell subset or site label, read with the paper, signifies: CD45RA+ positively selected. The chain is assembled from TRBV5-4 and TRBJ2-2, with no D gene named confidently. The nucleotide sequence reads TGTGCCAGCAGCTTCGCTAGGGTGAACACCGGGGAGCTGTTTTTT. It specifies CASSFARVNTGELFF.